This is a list of T cell receptor beta chains from one sample in a study of T cell responses to AZD1222 COVID-19 vaccine. Only in-frame clones appear in the TCRdb table, and some are missing; sequencing was by immunoSEQ multiplex PCR. The table includes about 200,000 clones, 93% detected once. The sequenced sample was peripheral blood, obtained on day 0 of MenACWY control vaccination. All receptors come from an adult in good health. Both conserved end residues are part of each CDR3. A D gene is named only where the DNA matches it firmly. Clone size is given for some rows only: seen once, a few or many times, or a class if the clone is expanded.

j_call v_call clone_size d_call cdr3_nt cdr3_aa
TRBJ1-1 TRBV20-1 NA NA TGCAGTGCTAATGAGGCGTCATCCACTGAAGCTTTCTTT CSANEASSTEAFF
TRBJ1-2 TRBV5-6 NA NA TGTGCCAGCAGCTTGGTAGGCAATCAGGACTATGGCTACACCTTC CASSLVGNQDYGYTF
TRBJ2-1 TRBV11-2 NA TRBD2 TGTGCCAGCAGTCGGAGGACTAGCGCTCTGGATTCCTACAATGAGCAGTTCTTC CASSRRTSALDSYNEQFF
TRBJ2-7 TRBV28 NA TRBD1 TGTGCCAGCAGTACCTTCGGGGCAGGGGGCGAGCAGTACTTC CASSTFGAGGEQYF
TRBJ2-3 TRBV24-1 NA NA TGTGCCACCAGTGTTAGAGATACGCAGTATTTT CATSVRDTQYF
TRBJ1-3 TRBV30 NA NA TGTGCCTGGAGTGGGAGGGGGTTTTCCTCTGGAAACACCATATATTTT CAWSGRGFSSGNTIYF
TRBJ2-2 TRBV19 NA TRBD1 TGTGCCAGTAGTATGGTCTGGGACAGCTTCACCGGGGAGCTGTTTTTT CASSMVWDSFTGELFF
TRBJ1-6 TRBV2 NA NA TGTGCCAGCCAAACCCAGCTTAATTCACCCCTCCACTTT CASQTQLNSPLHF
TRBJ1-1 TRBV5-1 once NA TGCGCCAGCAGCTTGGGCGTTACAGGGAGGAACACTGAAGCTTTCTTT CASSLGVTGRNTEAFF
TRBJ1-3 TRBV10-3 NA NA TGTGCAACAGCGGGACTCGGAAACACCATATATTTT CATAGLGNTIYF
TRBJ2-5 TRBV2 NA NA TGTGCCAGCAGTGTCGGAGAGACCCAGTACTTC CASSVGETQYF
TRBJ1-1 TRBV6-5 NA NA TGTGCCAGCAGGGGGCCCGGGGGTAAGGCTGAAGCTTTCTTT CASRGPGGKAEAFF
TRBJ1-2 TRBV28 NA NA TGTGCCAGCAGTTTATCCTATTCGGGGCAAAACTATGGCTACACCTTC CASSLSYSGQNYGYTF
TRBJ2-1 TRBV24-1 NA TRBD1 TGTGCCACCAGTCGACAGGGAAAAGGGGAGCAGTTCTTC CATSRQGKGEQFF
TRBJ1-1 TRBV12-5 NA NA TGTGCTAGTGGTTTTTGGGCTCTAGGGGACACTGAAGCTTTCTTT CASGFWALGDTEAFF
TRBJ1-1 TRBV30 NA NA TGTGCCTGGAGTGGAGTAGGCACTGAAGCTTTCTTT CAWSGVGTEAFF
TRBJ2-7 TRBV4-1 NA NA TGCGCCAGCAGCCAAGATCAGGCGACGAAGCAGTACTTC CASSQDQATKQYF
TRBJ2-5 TRBV19 NA TRBD1 TGTGCCAGTACTTCCGGGACAGCACAGGGAACAGAGACCCAGTACTTC CASTSGTAQGTETQYF
TRBJ2-3 TRBV5-1 NA NA TGCGCCAGCAGCTCCCTCCCCGGGTCTCGACGCACAGATACGCAGTATTTT CASSSLPGSRRTDTQYF
TRBJ1-2 TRBV6-2/TRBV6-3 NA TRBD1 TGTGCCAGCAGTCGGACAGGGACTAACTATGGCTACACCTTC CASSRTGTNYGYTF
TRBJ2-3 TRBV5-1 NA TRBD1 TGCGCCAGCAGCACCCGGGACAGGGGTATTAATACGCAGTATTTT CASSTRDRGINTQYF
TRBJ1-1 TRBV5-1 NA NA TGCGCCAGCAGCTTTGGGGAGAACACTGAAGCTTTCTTT CASSFGENTEAFF
TRBJ1-2 TRBV5-6 NA TRBD1 TGTGCCAGCAGCTTGCCGGGACAGGGGGACTATGGCTACACCTTC CASSLPGQGDYGYTF
TRBJ2-3 TRBV6-4 NA TRBD2 TGTGCCAGCAGTGATGAGGCGGGGGGGACAGATACGCAGTATTTT CASSDEAGGTDTQYF
TRBJ2-1 TRBV5-1 NA NA TGCGCCAGCAGCTTAGGCGGCTCCTACAATGAGCAGTTCTTC CASSLGGSYNEQFF
TRBJ1-5 TRBV2 NA NA TGTGCCAGCGGTGAGGTGAATCAGCCCCAGCATTTT CASGEVNQPQHF
TRBJ2-2 TRBV30 NA TRBD1 TGTGCCTGGAACCCCAGGGGGATCGGGGAGCTGTTTTTT CAWNPRGIGELFF
TRBJ1-5 TRBV4-2 NA NA TGTGCCAGCAGCCAAGGGTTCGGGGACAATCAGCCCCAGCATTTT CASSQGFGDNQPQHF
TRBJ2-3 TRBV5-1 NA TRBD2 TGCGCCAGCAGCAGGAGCGGGGGGGACACAGATACGCAGTATTTT CASSRSGGDTDTQYF
TRBJ2-4 TRBV6-5 once NA TGTGCCAGCAGCTCAGGGGTGGGCAAAAACATTCAGTACTTC CASSSGVGKNIQYF
TRBJ2-3 TRBV18 NA NA TGTGCCAGCTCACCTATAGGACAGACTACTAGCACAGATACGCAGTATTTT CASSPIGQTTSTDTQYF
TRBJ1-5 TRBV27 NA NA TGTGCCAGCAGTTCACTCGGACACGTTGGCAATCAGCCCCAGCATTTT CASSSLGHVGNQPQHF
TRBJ1-5 TRBV10-3 NA NA TGTGCCATCAGTGTGGGTGGTGGAAATCAGCCCCAGCATTTT CAISVGGGNQPQHF
TRBJ2-1 TRBV7-3 NA TRBD2 TGTGCCAGCAGCTGGGGACTAGCTGAAAATGAGCAGTTCTTC CASSWGLAENEQFF
TRBJ2-2 TRBV9 NA TRBD2 TGTGCCAGCGCGGCGGGGGGAACGAACACCGGGGAGCTGTTTTTT CASAAGGTNTGELFF
TRBJ1-1 TRBV11-2 once NA TGTGCCAGCAGCTTAGTTTACACAGGGACGAACACTGAAGCTTTCTTT CASSLVYTGTNTEAFF
TRBJ1-2 TRBV30 NA NA TGTGCCTGGAGCAGGGACAAGCCTTCCCATAACTATGGCTACACCTTC CAWSRDKPSHNYGYTF
TRBJ2-7 TRBV5-1 NA TRBD1 TGCGCCAGCGCCCCCGGGACAGGCTACGAGCAGTACTTC CASAPGTGYEQYF
TRBJ1-1 TRBV19 NA NA TGTGCCAGTAGTAACCGAGACCTGGGTGCTTTCTTT CASSNRDLGAFF
TRBJ2-5 TRBV5-4 NA TRBD1 TGTGCCAGCAGCCGCCGGGACAGGGGATTCGAGACCCAGTACTTC CASSRRDRGFETQYF
TRBJ1-3 TRBV12-3/TRBV12-4 NA NA TGTGCCAGCAGGTTCTCTGGAAACACCATATATTTT CASRFSGNTIYF
TRBJ1-2 TRBV28 NA NA TGTGCCAGCAGTCGAGCCGAGTGGGGCTACACCTTC CASSRAEWGYTF
TRBJ2-7 TRBV4-2 NA NA TGTGCCAGCAGCCAAGGTTCCGGCTACGAGCAGTACTTC CASSQGSGYEQYF
TRBJ1-2 TRBV29-1 NA TRBD1 TGCAGTGGAGACAGGGGATATCCCTATGGCTACACCTTC CSGDRGYPYGYTF
TRBJ1-2 TRBV12-3/TRBV12-4 NA TRBD1 TGTGCCAGCAGTTCTACAGGGGGCGACGGCTACACCTTC CASSSTGGDGYTF
TRBJ2-5 TRBV5-5 NA NA TGTGCCAGCAGCTTAACAGGGAAACAAGAGACCCAGTACTTC CASSLTGKQETQYF
TRBJ1-6 TRBV9 NA NA TGTGCCAGCAGCGTAGAGGGCTCAGGGAGAGGATCACCCCTCCACTTT CASSVEGSGRGSPLHF
TRBJ1-6 TRBV6-5 NA NA TGTGCCAGCAGTTCGAGCTCCTATAATTCACCCCTCCACTTT CASSSSSYNSPLHF
TRBJ2-1 TRBV11-3 NA TRBD2 TGTGCCAGCAGCCCCAGCGGGGGGGCTTATCATGAGCAGTTCTTC CASSPSGGAYHEQFF
TRBJ1-1 TRBV5-1 NA TRBD1 TGCGCCAGCAGCTTGGCAGGGACAGTCCAAGCTTTCTTT CASSLAGTVQAFF
TRBJ2-3 TRBV9 NA TRBD1 TGTGCCAGCAGCGCCCGGGACAGGGCCTCCACAGATACGCAGTATTTT CASSARDRASTDTQYF
TRBJ1-3 TRBV19 NA TRBD1 TGTGCCAGTAGTCTCGGACAGGGTGGAGACTCTGGAAACACCATATATTTT CASSLGQGGDSGNTIYF
TRBJ1-5 TRBV12-3/TRBV12-4 NA NA TGTGCCAGCACCTGGGGCGGACATCAGCCCCAGCATTTT CASTWGGHQPQHF
TRBJ2-3 TRBV9 NA NA TGTGCCAGCAGCGCGGGGTCAGGCACAGATACGCAGTATTTT CASSAGSGTDTQYF
TRBJ2-1 TRBV18 NA TRBD2 TGTGCCAGCTCACCCTATAGCGGGGGGGACTACAATGAGCAGTTCTTC CASSPYSGGDYNEQFF
TRBJ2-1 TRBV28 NA NA TGTGCCAGCATCCCATACGGGACGGTATACAATGAGCAGTTCTTC CASIPYGTVYNEQFF
TRBJ2-6 TRBV19 NA NA TGTGCCAGTAGTGACCCACACGGCGCTGGGGCCAACGTCCTGACTTTC CASSDPHGAGANVLTF
TRBJ2-5 TRBV7-6 NA NA TGTGCCAGCAGCCCGGGACCCAAGAGGGGGGAGACCCAGTACTTC CASSPGPKRGETQYF